Detailed here is one T cell receptor (beta chain). Its antigen is unknown. These data come from a study of shared clonotypes between healthy human individuals. General study results and limits: Naive subsets, compared against memory subsets, generally had larger estimated richness values.

This CDR3 has 14 residues. Germline assignment: CDR1 SGHKS and CDR2 YYEKEE (reference sequence). Between the trimmed V and J ends, which lost 0 bases and 8 bases, there was a span of 11 bases. TCRdb's table, derived via immunoSEQ multiplex PCR, lists solely in-frame clones and lacks some. The table includes about 380,000 clones, 90% to 97% detected once. The clonotype was recovered from a man aged 30 to 39 in good health. V usage is TRBV5-5 and J usage is TRBJ1-4; the D gene is possibly TRBD1 (5 bases). Sequencing input: memory CD8+ T cells sorted from blood. Subset described: CD45RO+ cells pooled with CCR7-negative TemRA cells. The CDR3: CASSLGGEGEKLFF. The CDR3 nucleotides are TGTGCCAGCAGCTTGGGAGGGGAGGGCGAAAAACTGTTTTTT.